Listed below are T cell receptor beta chains from one sample, sequenced in a study of control samples from healthy donors and cancer patients. Generated by immunoSEQ multiplex PCR, the TCRdb table keeps only in-frame clones and is missing some. This table holds around 75,000 clones, roughly 92% found once. The material sequenced was blood. These receptors came from an older woman in good health. Both conserved end residues are part of each CDR3. The order of the fields is V gene, J gene, clone size, D gene, CDR3 protein, CDR3 DNA. D genes are given only for firm matches. Clone size is given for some rows only: seen once, a few or many times, or a class if the clone is expanded.

V: TRBV28; J: TRBJ2-7; size: -; D: TRBD2; CDR3: CASSSVVRVLTSGMQYF; DNA: TGTGCCAGCAGTTCAGTTGTACGAGTCCTGACTAGCGGGATGCAGTACTTC
V: TRBV5-1; J: TRBJ2-1; size: once; D: TRBD2; CDR3: CASSLNGLAGGRNEQFF; DNA: TGCGCCAGCAGCCTAAATGGACTAGCGGGAGGTAGAAATGAGCAGTTCTTC
V: TRBV5-6; J: TRBJ2-1; size: -; D: -; CDR3: CASSLDRDYMTYNEQFF; DNA: TGTGCCAGCAGCTTGGACAGGGACTATATGACCTACAATGAGCAGTTCTTC
V: TRBV1; J: TRBJ2-7; size: -; D: -; CDR3: CTSSQAVPDYYEQYF; DNA: TGCACCAGCAGCCAAGCAGTTCCGGATTACTACGAGCAGTACTTC
V: TRBV7-9; J: TRBJ1-1; size: -; D: TRBD1; CDR3: CASSLSGTGNTEAFF; DNA: TGTGCCAGCAGCTTATCGGGGACAGGGAACACTGAAGCTTTCTTT
V: TRBV5-6; J: TRBJ2-7; size: -; D: -; CDR3: CASSFRRESYEQYF; DNA: TGTGCCAGCAGCTTCCGACGGGAATCCTACGAGCAGTACTTC
V: TRBV7-2; J: TRBJ1-1; size: -; D: -; CDR3: CASSRQENTEAFF; DNA: TGTGCCAGCAGCCGACAGGAGAACACTGAAGCTTTCTTT
V: TRBV29-1; J: TRBJ2-2; size: few; D: TRBD1; CDR3: CSADRGAGELFF; DNA: TGCAGCGCCGACAGGGGCGCCGGGGAGCTGTTTTTT
V: TRBV6-5; J: TRBJ1-4; size: -; D: -; CDR3: CASSSTRSTNEKLFF; DNA: TGTGCCAGCAGTTCAACTCGGTCAACTAATGAAAAACTGTTTTTT
V: TRBV28; J: TRBJ2-1; size: -; D: -; CDR3: CASSSQRASYNEQFF; DNA: TGTGCCAGCAGTTCTCAGCGGGCGTCCTACAATGAGCAGTTCTTC
V: TRBV28; J: TRBJ1-1; size: -; D: TRBD1; CDR3: CASSLKRGRGQNTEAFF; DNA: TGTGCCAGCAGTTTAAAAAGGGGGCGCGGACAGAACACTGAAGCTTTCTTT
V: TRBV28; J: TRBJ1-5; size: -; D: -; CDR3: CASRLGSNQPQHF; DNA: TGTGCCAGCAGGTTAGGGAGCAATCAGCCCCAGCATTTT
V: TRBV27; J: TRBJ2-1; size: -; D: TRBD1; CDR3: CASRPRDSRYNEQFF; DNA: TGTGCCAGCAGACCCCGGGACAGCCGATACAATGAGCAGTTCTTC
V: TRBV27; J: TRBJ1-2; size: -; D: -; CDR3: CASSSTGIWGGYTF; DNA: TGTGCCAGCAGTTCCACAGGAATATGGGGTGGCTACACCTTC
V: TRBV9; J: TRBJ2-1; size: -; D: TRBD1; CDR3: CASSVAPGQTNEQFF; DNA: TGTGCCAGCAGCGTAGCTCCGGGACAGACCAATGAGCAGTTCTTC
V: TRBV28; J: TRBJ1-4; size: -; D: -; CDR3: CASGSSLATNEKLFF; DNA: TGTGCCAGCGGAAGCAGCCTTGCAACTAATGAAAAACTGTTTTTT
V: TRBV28; J: TRBJ1-1; size: -; D: -; CDR3: CASSLGALRHTEAFF; DNA: TGTGCCAGCAGTTTAGGAGCACTTAGGCACACTGAAGCTTTCTTT
V: TRBV6-1; J: TRBJ2-5; size: -; D: -; CDR3: CASSEAQVAMYQETQYF; DNA: TGTGCCAGCAGTGAAGCGCAAGTAGCGATGTACCAAGAGACCCAGTACTTC
V: TRBV2; J: TRBJ1-5; size: -; D: TRBD1; CDR3: CASRERQGPYQPQHF; DNA: TGTGCCAGCAGAGAGAGACAGGGGCCTTATCAGCCCCAGCATTTT
V: TRBV6-5; J: TRBJ1-6; size: -; D: -; CDR3: CASTPGSYNSPLHF; DNA: TGTGCCAGCACCCCAGGTTCCTATAATTCACCCCTCCACTTT
V: TRBV28; J: TRBJ1-4; size: -; D: -; CDR3: CASSRGQTGFREKLFF; DNA: TGTGCCAGCAGTCGGGGACAAACAGGGTTTAGGGAAAAACTGTTTTTT
V: TRBV7-9; J: TRBJ2-1; size: -; D: TRBD2; CDR3: CASSLVSSGRANEQFF; DNA: TGTGCCAGCAGCTTAGTTTCCAGCGGGAGGGCCAATGAGCAGTTCTTC
V: TRBV14; J: TRBJ2-1; size: -; D: TRBD2; CDR3: CASSQDWASGSKYNEQFF; DNA: TGTGCCAGCAGCCAAGATTGGGCTAGCGGGAGTAAGTACAATGAGCAGTTCTTC
V: TRBV6-6; J: TRBJ2-7; size: -; D: TRBD1; CDR3: CASRGQGVRYEQYF; DNA: TGTGCCAGCAGGGGACAGGGCGTCCGCTACGAGCAGTACTTC
V: TRBV30; J: TRBJ2-3; size: -; D: TRBD2; CDR3: CAGGGGSTDTQYF; DNA: TGTGCCGGGGGCGGGGGGAGCACAGATACGCAGTATTTT
V: TRBV27; J: TRBJ1-2; size: -; D: TRBD1; CDR3: CASSSSTGVYGYTF; DNA: TGTGCCAGCAGTAGCTCGACAGGGGTGTATGGCTACACCTTC
V: TRBV28; J: TRBJ2-7; size: once; D: TRBD2; CDR3: CASKLAGGTAYEQYF; DNA: TGTGCCAGCAAACTAGCGGGAGGGACTGCCTACGAGCAGTACTTC
V: TRBV19; J: TRBJ2-1; size: once; D: -; CDR3: CASNDGRLPQRNEQFF; DNA: TGTGCCAGTAATGATGGACGACTGCCACAGAGAAATGAGCAGTTCTTC
V: TRBV5-4; J: TRBJ2-2; size: -; D: TRBD2; CDR3: CASSLRTSPTGELFF; DNA: TGTGCCAGCAGTTTGAGGACTAGCCCCACCGGGGAGCTGTTTTTT
V: TRBV19; J: TRBJ1-2; size: -; D: -; CDR3: CASSMERGKRGYTF; DNA: TGTGCCAGTAGTATGGAAAGGGGAAAAAGAGGCTACACCTTC
V: TRBV5-1; J: TRBJ2-1; size: -; D: TRBD2; CDR3: CASSLDLAGVYNEQFF; DNA: TGCGCCAGCAGCTTGGATCTAGCGGGAGTATACAATGAGCAGTTCTTC
V: TRBV18; J: TRBJ1-1; size: -; D: -; CDR3: CASSPPRNTEAFF; DNA: TGTGCCAGCTCACCACCTCGAAACACTGAAGCTTTCTTT
V: TRBV5-6; J: TRBJ2-5; size: -; D: TRBD2; CDR3: CASSLVGTGLAGETQYF; DNA: TGTGCCAGCAGCTTGGTCGGAACAGGACTAGCGGGAGAGACCCAGTACTTC
V: TRBV5-1; J: TRBJ1-6; size: -; D: -; CDR3: CASSEKLRGFNSPLHF; DNA: TGCGCCAGCAGCGAAAAACTGCGGGGTTTTAATTCACCCCTCCACTTT
V: TRBV28; J: TRBJ2-2; size: once; D: -; CDR3: CASSFLAGELFF; DNA: TGTGCCAGCAGTTTTCTAGCCGGGGAGCTGTTTTTT
V: TRBV7-2; J: TRBJ1-1; size: -; D: -; CDR3: CASSDRATQKAFF; DNA: TGTGCCAGCAGCGACCGGGCTACACAAAAAGCTTTCTTT
V: TRBV29-1; J: TRBJ1-2; size: -; D: TRBD1; CDR3: CSVGGQGGSGGYTF; DNA: TGCAGCGTGGGGGGACAGGGTGGATCGGGTGGCTACACCTTC
V: TRBV27; J: TRBJ1-1; size: -; D: -; CDR3: CASSPNRNTEAFF; DNA: TGTGCCAGCAGCCCTAACAGGAACACTGAAGCTTTCTTT
V: TRBV10-1; J: TRBJ2-1; size: once; D: -; CDR3: CASRPPWENTYNEQFF; DNA: TGCGCCAGCAGGCCACCATGGGAGAACACCTACAATGAGCAGTTCTTC
V: TRBV5-8; J: TRBJ1-5; size: once; D: TRBD1; CDR3: CASSLYRGGNQPQHF; DNA: TGTGCCAGCAGCTTGTACAGGGGAGGGAATCAGCCCCAGCATTTT
V: TRBV24-1; J: TRBJ2-1; size: -; D: TRBD2; CDR3: CATSGKTSGRNNEQFF; DNA: TGTGCCACCAGTGGCAAAACTAGCGGGCGGAACAATGAGCAGTTCTTC
V: TRBV19; J: TRBJ1-5; size: -; D: -; CDR3: CASFPGRGSNQPQHF; DNA: TGTGCCAGTTTCCCAGGGCGGGGGAGCAATCAGCCCCAGCATTTT
V: TRBV7-2; J: TRBJ2-1; size: once; D: TRBD1; CDR3: CASSLVGTGGHEQFF; DNA: TGTGCCAGCAGCTTAGTAGGGACAGGGGGGCATGAGCAGTTCTTC
V: TRBV30; J: TRBJ2-3; size: -; D: -; CDR3: CAWSATGWGTDTQYF; DNA: TGTGCCTGGAGTGCAACAGGGTGGGGCACAGATACGCAGTATTTT
V: TRBV29-1; J: TRBJ1-2; size: once; D: -; CDR3: CSSSGQGYGYTF; DNA: TGCAGCTCCTCCGGACAAGGCTATGGCTACACCTTC